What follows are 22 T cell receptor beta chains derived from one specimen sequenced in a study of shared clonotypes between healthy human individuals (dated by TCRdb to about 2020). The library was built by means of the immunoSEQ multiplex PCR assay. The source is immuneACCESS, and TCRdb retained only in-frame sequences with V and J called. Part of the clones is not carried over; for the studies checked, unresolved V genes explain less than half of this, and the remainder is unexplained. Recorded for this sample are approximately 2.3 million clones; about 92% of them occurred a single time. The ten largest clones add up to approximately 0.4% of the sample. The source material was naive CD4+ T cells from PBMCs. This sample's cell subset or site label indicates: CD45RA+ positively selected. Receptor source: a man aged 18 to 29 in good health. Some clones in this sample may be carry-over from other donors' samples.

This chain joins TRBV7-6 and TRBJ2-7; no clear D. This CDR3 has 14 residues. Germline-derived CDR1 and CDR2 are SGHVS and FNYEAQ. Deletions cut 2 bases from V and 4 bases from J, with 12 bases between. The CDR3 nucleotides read TGTGCCAGCAGCTTACAGACTGATTCGTACGAGCAGTACTTC. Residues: CASSLQTDSYEQYF.

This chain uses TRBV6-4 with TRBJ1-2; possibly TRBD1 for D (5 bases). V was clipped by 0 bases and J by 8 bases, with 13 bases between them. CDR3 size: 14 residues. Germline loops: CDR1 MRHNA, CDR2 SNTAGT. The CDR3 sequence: CASSDSFRVGGYTF. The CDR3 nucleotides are TGTGCCAGCAGTGACTCGTTCAGGGTGGGAGGCTACACCTTC.

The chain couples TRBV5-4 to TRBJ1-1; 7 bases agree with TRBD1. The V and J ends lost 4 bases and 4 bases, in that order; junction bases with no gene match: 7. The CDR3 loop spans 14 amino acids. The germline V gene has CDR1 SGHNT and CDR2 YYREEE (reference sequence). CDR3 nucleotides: TGTGCCAGCAGCCAAAACAGGGGCTCCACTGAAGCTTTCTTT. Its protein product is CASSQNRGSTEAFF. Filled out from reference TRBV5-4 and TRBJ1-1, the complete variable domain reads ETGVTQSPTHLIKTRGQQVTLRCSSQSGHNTVSWYQQALGQGPQFIFQYYREEENGRGNFPPRFSGLQFPNYSSELNVNALELDDSALYLCASSQNRGSTEAFFGQGTRLTVV.

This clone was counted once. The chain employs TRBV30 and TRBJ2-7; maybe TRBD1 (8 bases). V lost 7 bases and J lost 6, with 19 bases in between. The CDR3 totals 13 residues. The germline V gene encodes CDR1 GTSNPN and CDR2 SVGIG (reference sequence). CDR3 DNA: TGTGCCTCATCACAGGGGGGGCCCTCCGAGCAGTACTTC. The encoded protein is CASSQGGPSEQYF.

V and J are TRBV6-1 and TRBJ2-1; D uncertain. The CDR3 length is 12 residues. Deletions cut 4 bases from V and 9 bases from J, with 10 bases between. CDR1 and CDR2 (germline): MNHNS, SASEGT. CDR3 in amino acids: CASSVPSAEQFF. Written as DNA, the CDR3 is TGTGCCAGCAGTGTTCCGTCCGCTGAGCAGTTCTTC.

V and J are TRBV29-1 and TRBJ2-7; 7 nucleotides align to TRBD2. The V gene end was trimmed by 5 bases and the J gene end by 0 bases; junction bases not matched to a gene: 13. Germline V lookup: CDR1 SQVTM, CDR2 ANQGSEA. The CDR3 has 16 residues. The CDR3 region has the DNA TGCAGCGTTATTGGGTGGTTGAGGACTAGCTCCTACGAGCAGTACTTC. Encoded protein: CSVIGWLRTSSYEQYF.

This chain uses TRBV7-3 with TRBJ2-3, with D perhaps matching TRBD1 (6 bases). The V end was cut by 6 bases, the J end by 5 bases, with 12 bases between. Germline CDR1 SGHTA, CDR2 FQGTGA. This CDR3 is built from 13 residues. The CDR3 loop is CASSYQGIDTQYF. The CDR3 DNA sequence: TGTGCCAGCAGTTACCAGGGGATAGATACGCAGTATTTT.

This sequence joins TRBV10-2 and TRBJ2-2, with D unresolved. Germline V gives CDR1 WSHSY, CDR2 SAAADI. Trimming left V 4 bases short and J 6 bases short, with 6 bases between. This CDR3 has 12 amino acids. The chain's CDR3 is CASSVRSGELFF. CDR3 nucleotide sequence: TGCGCCAGCAGTGTACGGTCCGGGGAGCTGTTTTTT.

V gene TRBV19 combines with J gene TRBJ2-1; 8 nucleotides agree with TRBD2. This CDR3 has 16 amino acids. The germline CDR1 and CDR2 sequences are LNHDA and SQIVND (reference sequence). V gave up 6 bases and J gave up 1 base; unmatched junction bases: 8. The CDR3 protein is CASSGRAPGSYNEQFF. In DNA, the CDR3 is TGTGCCAGTAGCGGGAGGGCCCCTGGGTCCTACAATGAGCAGTTCTTC.

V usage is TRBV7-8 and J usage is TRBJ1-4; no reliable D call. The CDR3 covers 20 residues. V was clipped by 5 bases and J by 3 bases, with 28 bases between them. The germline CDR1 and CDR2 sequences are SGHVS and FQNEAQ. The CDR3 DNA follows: TGTGCCAGCAGCATCGCGGGAGGGAGTATCTTAAATTCGGCTAATGAAAAACTGTTTTTT. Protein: CASSIAGGSILNSANEKLFF.

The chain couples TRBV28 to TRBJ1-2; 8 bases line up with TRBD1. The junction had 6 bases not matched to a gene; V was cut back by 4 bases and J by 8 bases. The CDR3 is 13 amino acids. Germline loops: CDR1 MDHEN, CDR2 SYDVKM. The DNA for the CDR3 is TGTGCCAGCAGTTGGCAGGGGGCGTGGGGCTACACCTTC. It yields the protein CASSWQGAWGYTF.

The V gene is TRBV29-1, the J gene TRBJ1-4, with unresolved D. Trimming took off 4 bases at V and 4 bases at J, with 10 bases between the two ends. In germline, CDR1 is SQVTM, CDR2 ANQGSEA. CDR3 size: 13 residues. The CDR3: CSVVDPSNEKLFF. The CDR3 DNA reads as TGCAGCGTTGTAGATCCCAGTAATGAAAAACTGTTTTTT.

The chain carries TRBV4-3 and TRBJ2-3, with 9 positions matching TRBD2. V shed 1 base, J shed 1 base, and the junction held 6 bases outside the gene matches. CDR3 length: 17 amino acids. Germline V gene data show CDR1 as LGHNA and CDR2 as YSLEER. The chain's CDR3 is CASSQAMRGRGTDTQYF. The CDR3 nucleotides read TGCGCCAGCAGCCAAGCGATGCGCGGGAGGGGCACAGATACGCAGTATTTT.

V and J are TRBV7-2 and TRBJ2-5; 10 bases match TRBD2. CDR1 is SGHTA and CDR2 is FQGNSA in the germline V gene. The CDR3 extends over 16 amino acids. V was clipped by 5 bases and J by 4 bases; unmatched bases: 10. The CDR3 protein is CASSPRVLAGAETQYF. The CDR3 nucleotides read TGTGCCAGCAGCCCCCGGGTTCTAGCGGGAGCAGAGACCCAGTACTTC.

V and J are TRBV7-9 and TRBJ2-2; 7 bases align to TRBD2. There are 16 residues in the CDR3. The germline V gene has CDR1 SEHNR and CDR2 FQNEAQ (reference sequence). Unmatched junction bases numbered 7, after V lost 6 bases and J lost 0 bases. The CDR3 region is CASRRILASNTGELFF. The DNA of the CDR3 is TGTGCCAGCAGAAGAATACTAGCGTCGAACACCGGGGAGCTGTTTTTT.

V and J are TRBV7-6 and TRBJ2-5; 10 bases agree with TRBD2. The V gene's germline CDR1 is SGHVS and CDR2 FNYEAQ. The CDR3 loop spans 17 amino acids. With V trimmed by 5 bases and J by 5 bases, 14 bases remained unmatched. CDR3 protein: CASSLGTSVGLGETQYF. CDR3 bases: TGTGCCAGCAGCCTCGGGACTAGCGTCGGACTGGGGGAGACCCAGTACTTC.

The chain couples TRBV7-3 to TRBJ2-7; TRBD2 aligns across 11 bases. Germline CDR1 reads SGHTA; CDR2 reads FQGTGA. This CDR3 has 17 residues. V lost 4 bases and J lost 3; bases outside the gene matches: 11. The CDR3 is CASSSRPRLAGGYEQYF. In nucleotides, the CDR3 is TGTGCCAGCAGCTCTCGCCCCCGGCTAGCGGGAGGCTACGAGCAGTACTTC. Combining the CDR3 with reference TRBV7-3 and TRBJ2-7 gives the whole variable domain GAGVSQTPSNKVTEKGKYVELRCDPISGHTALYWYRQSLGQGPEFLIYFQGTGAADDSGLPNDRFFAVRPEGSVSTLKIQRTERGDSAVYLCASSSRPRLAGGYEQYFGPGTRLTVT.

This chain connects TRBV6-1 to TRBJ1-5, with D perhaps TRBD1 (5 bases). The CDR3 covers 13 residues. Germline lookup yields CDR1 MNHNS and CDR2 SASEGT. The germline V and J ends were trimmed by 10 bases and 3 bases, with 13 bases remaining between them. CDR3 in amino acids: CAISGQINQPQHF. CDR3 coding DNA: TGTGCCATTAGTGGACAAATCAATCAGCCCCAGCATTTT.

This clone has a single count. The DNA of the CDR3 is TGTGCCTGGACCTCCGTTGACGGGTCGGGGCAGTACTTC. Protein product: CAWTSVDGSGQYF. The J gene is TRBJ2-7, the V gene TRBV30, with D unclear. Germline V gene sequence: CDR1 GTSNPN, CDR2 SVGIG (reference sequence). The CDR3 sequence is 13 residues long. V lost 4 bases and J lost 9, with 19 bases in between. The variable domain in full, with the rest retrieved from reference TRBV30 and TRBJ2-7, is SQTIHQWPATLVQPVGSPLSLECTVEGTSNPNLYWYRQAAGRGLQLLFYSVGIGQISSEVPQNLSASRPQDRQFILSSKKLLLSDSGFYLCAWTSVDGSGQYFGPGTRLTVT.

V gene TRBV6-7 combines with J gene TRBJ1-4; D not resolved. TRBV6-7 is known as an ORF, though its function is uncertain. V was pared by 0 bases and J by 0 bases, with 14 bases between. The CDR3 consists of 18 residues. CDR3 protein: CASSYSLTGVATNEKLFF. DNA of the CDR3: TGTGCCAGCAGTTACTCCCTGACCGGAGTCGCAACTAATGAAAAACTGTTTTTT.

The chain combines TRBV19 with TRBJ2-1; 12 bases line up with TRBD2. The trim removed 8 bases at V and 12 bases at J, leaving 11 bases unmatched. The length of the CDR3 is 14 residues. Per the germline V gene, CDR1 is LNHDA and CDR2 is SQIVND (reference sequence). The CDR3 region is CASLGRLAGDRQFF. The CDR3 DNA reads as TGTGCCAGTCTCGGGAGACTAGCGGGAGATAGGCAGTTCTTC.

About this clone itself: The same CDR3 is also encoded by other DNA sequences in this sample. CDR3 DNA: TGTGCCAGCTCACCACTGGGCAGTAACACTGAAGCTTTCTTT. Translating it yields CASSPLGSNTEAFF. The chain couples TRBV18 to TRBJ1-1, with unresolved D. Trimming pared 1 base from V and 2 bases from J, leaving 8 bases between. Germline loops: CDR1 KGHSH, CDR2 LQKENI. There are 14 residues in the CDR3.